This T cell receptor beta chain was identified during a study of cytomegalovirus exposure and HLA in healthy donors. Overall study context: Of fewer than 450 genotyped donors, about 80% clustered with self-reported Caucasian donors. Points from the study as a whole: Later, TCR association rates were found to vary by HLA locus, highest for DRB1 and lowest for HLA-C. Reportedly, fewer N-insertions than the roughly 600-donor mean appeared in an Asian-associated ancestry cluster in a later analysis. When analyzed later, a missense DCLRE1C variant was found to be linked to TCR beta V- and J-gene trimming.

This clone has more than one count but fewer than ten. Its antigen is unidentified. PCR amplification relied on 60 Vbeta primers (plus 13 Jbeta primers). Produced via immunoSEQ multiplex PCR; TCRdb's table is partial and in-frame only. The sample comprises 60,000 to 95,000 clones, around 73% of which are singletons, and over 7% rests with the top ten. This TCR was recovered from a woman in her 40s in good health and CMV-seropositive. Sequencing was done on a sample of PBMCs.

CDR3 residues: CASSRQVNTEAFF. In DNA, the CDR3 is TGTGCCAGCAGCAGACAAGTGAACACTGAAGCTTTCTTT. The V gene is TRBV11-3, the J gene TRBJ1-1; no reliable D call. Germline CDR1 SGHNT, CDR2 YENEEA. Trimming stripped 5 bases from V and 0 bases from J, with 7 bases between. The CDR3 sequence is 13 residues long.